The TCR beta chain described here comes from a study of human T cells and chemical hapten exposure. Study context: Patches with 0.01% DPC went on the upper back, and the tests were read at 6 days.

Attachment of unique molecular identifiers to individual cDNA molecules was performed in the library. TCRdb processed the RACE reads anew with MiXCR; each CDR3 protein has one entry. The sample consists of fewer than 90,000 distinct CDR3 sequences, less than 8% of them appearing once. Sample time point: patch test 2, 6 weeks after DPC sensitization. Stated treatment: therapeutic diphenylcyclopropenone sensitization with weekly scalp DPC. The drawing of blood occurred before each patch test was applied. Extraction yielded total RNA from whole blood (unfractionated). This clonotype was detected ten times or more. The TCR was taken from a woman aged 25 to 39 with alopecia areata. Some clones in this sample may be carry-over from other donors' samples. Source: whole blood, taken in connection with sensitization to the hapten diphenylcyclopropenone (DPC).

CDR3 DNA: TGTGCCAGCCTTCGAAGCCCCCAAGAGACCCAGTACTTC. Encoded protein: CASLRSPQETQYF. The V gene is TRBV6-6, the J gene TRBJ2-5, with D unclear. This CDR3 spans 13 amino acids. The germline V gene has CDR1 MNHNY and CDR2 SVGAGI (reference sequence). Trimming pared 8 bases from V and 1 base from J, leaving 11 bases between.